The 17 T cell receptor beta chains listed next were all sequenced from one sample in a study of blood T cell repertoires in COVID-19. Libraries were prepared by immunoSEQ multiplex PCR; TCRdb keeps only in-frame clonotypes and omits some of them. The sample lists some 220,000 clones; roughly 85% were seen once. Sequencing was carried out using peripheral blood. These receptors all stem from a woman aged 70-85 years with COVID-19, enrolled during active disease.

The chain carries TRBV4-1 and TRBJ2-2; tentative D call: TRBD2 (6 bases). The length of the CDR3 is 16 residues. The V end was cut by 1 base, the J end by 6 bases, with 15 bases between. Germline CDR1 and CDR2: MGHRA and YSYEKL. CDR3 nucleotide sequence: TGCGCCAGCAGCCAAGGTCGTTTGCGCGGGGCCGGGGAGCTGTTTTTT. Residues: CASSQGRLRGAGELFF.

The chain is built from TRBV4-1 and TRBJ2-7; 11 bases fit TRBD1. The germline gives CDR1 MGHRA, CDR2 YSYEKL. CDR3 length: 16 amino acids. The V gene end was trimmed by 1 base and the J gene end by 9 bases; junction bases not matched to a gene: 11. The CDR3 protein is CASSQGRGQGEFLQYF. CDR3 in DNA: TGCGCCAGCAGCCAAGGCAGGGGACAGGGGGAATTTTTGCAGTACTTC.

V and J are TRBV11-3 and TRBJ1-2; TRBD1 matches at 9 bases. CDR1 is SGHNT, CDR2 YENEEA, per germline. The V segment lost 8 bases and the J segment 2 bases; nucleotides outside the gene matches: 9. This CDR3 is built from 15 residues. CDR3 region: CASEDRDRANYGYTF. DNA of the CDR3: TGTGCCAGCGAAGACCGGGACAGGGCCAACTATGGCTACACCTTC.

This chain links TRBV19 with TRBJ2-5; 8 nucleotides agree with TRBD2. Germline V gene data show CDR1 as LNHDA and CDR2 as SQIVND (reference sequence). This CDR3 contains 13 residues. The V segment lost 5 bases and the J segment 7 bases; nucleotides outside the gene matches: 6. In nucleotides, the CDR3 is TGTGCCAGTAGTTCAAGCGGGGGATTGACCCAGTACTTC. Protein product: CASSSSGGLTQYF.

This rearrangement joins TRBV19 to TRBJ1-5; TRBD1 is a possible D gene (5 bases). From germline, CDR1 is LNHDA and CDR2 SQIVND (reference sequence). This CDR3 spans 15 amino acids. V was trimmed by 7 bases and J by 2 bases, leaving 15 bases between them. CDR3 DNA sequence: TGTGCCAGTACATTTCGGGGGGGAGGCAATCAGCCCCAGCATTTT. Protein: CASTFRGGGNQPQHF.

The CDR3 DNA reads TGTGCCTGGGAGATGGATGGCTACACCTTC. It encodes CAWEMDGYTF. The V call is TRBV30, the J call TRBJ1-2; D unclear. This CDR3 contains 10 residues. Per the germline V gene, CDR1 is GTSNPN and CDR2 is SVGIG (reference sequence). Trimming left V 5 bases short and J 6 bases short, with 7 bases between. Full variable domain (remainder filled in from reference TRBV30 and TRBJ1-2): SQTIHQWPATLVQPVGSPLSLECTVEGTSNPNLYWYRQAAGRGLQLLFYSVGIGQISSEVPQNLSASRPQDRQFILSSKKLLLSDSGFYLCAWEMDGYTFGSGTRLTVV.

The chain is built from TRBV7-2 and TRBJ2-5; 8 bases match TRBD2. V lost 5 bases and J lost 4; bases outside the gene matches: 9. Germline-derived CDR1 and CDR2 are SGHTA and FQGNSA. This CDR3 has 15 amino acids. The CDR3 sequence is CASSVLAEVAETQYF. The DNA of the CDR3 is TGTGCCAGCAGCGTACTAGCGGAGGTAGCAGAGACCCAGTACTTC.

DNA for the CDR3: TGTGCCAGCAGTGTCAGGGGTACTAATGAAAAACTGTTTTTT. Its translation: CASSVRGTNEKLFF. The chain joins TRBV25-1 to TRBJ1-4; a possible D gene is TRBD1 (6 bases). V dropped 4 bases and J dropped 2 bases, with 8 bases sitting between them. The germline V gene encodes CDR1 MGHDK and CDR2 SYGVNS. CDR3 size: 14 residues.

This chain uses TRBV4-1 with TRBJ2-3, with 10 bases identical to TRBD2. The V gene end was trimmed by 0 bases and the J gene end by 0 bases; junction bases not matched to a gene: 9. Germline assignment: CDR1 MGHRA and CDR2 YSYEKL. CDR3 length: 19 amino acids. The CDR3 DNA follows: TGCGCCAGCAGCCAAGACCGGATAGCGGGGGGACCTAGCACAGATACGCAGTATTTT. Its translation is CASSQDRIAGGPSTDTQYF.

In DNA form, the CDR3 reads TGTGCCAGCAGTTTAAGAGTCTACGAGCAGTACTTC. As protein: CASSLRVYEQYF. The chain links TRBV12-3 or TRBV12-4 to TRBJ2-7; D gene unclear. V was shortened by 2 bases and J by 3 bases, with 5 bases between the two germline ends. The length of the CDR3 is 12 residues.

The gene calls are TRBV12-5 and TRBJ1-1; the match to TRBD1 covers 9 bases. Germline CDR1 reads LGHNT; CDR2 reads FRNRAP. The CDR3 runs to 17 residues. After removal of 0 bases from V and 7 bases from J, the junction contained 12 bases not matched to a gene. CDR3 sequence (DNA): TGTGCTAGTGGTTTGGTATTGACGGACAGGGGTGTCGGTGAAGCTTTCTTT. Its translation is CASGLVLTDRGVGEAFF.

The CDR3 DNA reads TGTGCCAGCAGGGGGACAGCCAATTCACCCCTCCACTTT. Protein product: CASRGTANSPLHF. V gene TRBV12-3 or TRBV12-4 combines with J gene TRBJ1-6; 7 nucleotides align to TRBD1. This CDR3 contains 13 residues. V gave up 6 bases and J gave up 7 bases; unmatched junction bases: 3.

The DNA for the CDR3 is TGTGCCATCAGTGAGCGACTAGCGGGTTACAATCCACCTAGCACAGATACGCAGTATTTT. As protein: CAISERLAGYNPPSTDTQYF. The genes are TRBV10-3 and TRBJ2-3; 10 bases match TRBD2. The germline gives CDR1 ENHRY, CDR2 SYGVKD. This CDR3 is built from 20 residues. V dropped 2 bases and J dropped 0; count of bases not matched to a gene: 14.

CDR3 sequence reads: CASSHGTSGRFYEQYF. The CDR3 bases are TGTGCCAGCAGCCACGGGACTAGCGGGAGATTCTACGAGCAGTACTTC. The rearrangement uses TRBV3-1 (or the pseudogene TRBV3-2) and TRBJ2-7; 14 positions match TRBD2. The V and J ends lost 3 bases and 3 bases, in that order; junction bases with no gene match: 4. CDR1 is LGHDT and CDR2 is YNNKEL in the germline V gene (reference sequence). The CDR3 is 16 residues long.

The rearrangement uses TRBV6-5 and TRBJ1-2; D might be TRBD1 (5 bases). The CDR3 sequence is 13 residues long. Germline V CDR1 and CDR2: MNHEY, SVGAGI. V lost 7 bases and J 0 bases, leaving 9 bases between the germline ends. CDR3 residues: CASTGTANYGYTF. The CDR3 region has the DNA TGTGCCAGCACCGGGACTGCTAACTATGGCTACACCTTC.

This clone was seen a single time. The CDR3 here is CASLGQERDEQFF. DNA of the CDR3: TGTGCCAGCCTGGGACAAGAGAGGGATGAGCAGTTCTTC. This sequence joins TRBV6-5 and TRBJ2-1, with a possible D match to TRBD1 (6 bases). Germline assignment: CDR1 MNHEY and CDR2 SVGAGI. This CDR3 region has 13 residues. Trimming took off 8 bases at V and 8 bases at J, with 16 bases between the two ends.

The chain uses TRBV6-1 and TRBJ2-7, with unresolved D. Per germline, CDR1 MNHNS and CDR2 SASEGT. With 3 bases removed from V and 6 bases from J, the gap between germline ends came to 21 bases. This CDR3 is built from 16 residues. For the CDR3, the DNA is TGTGCCAGCAGTGATCCTTCCGGAGCTTTCATAGGCGAGCAGTACTTC. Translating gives CASSDPSGAFIGEQYF.